This T cell receptor (beta chain) was captured by sequencing in a study of blood T cells in healthy people across ages. Broader study findings: Because donor CMV status was unknown, expanded clonotype changes were possibly confounded. The study could not conclusively compare naive and antigen-experienced cells, given its unsorted PBMCs. Older individuals had lower TCR beta diversity per million T cells (the decline was roughly linear).

V lost 8 bases and J lost 5, with 12 bases in between. CDR3 length: 11 amino acids. Per germline, CDR1 SQVTM and CDR2 ANQGSEA. A note on this clonotype: What it binds is unknown.

PCR was performed a second time for roughly 7 to 12 cycles using a sample-barcoded 5' primer and a J-beta primer mix. From each sample, at least 2.5 million paired-end reads containing CDR3 were obtained. TCRdb passed the 5' RACE reads through MiXCR, listing each CDR3 protein once. The data contain 750,000 to 950,000 distinct CDR3 sequences, 53% of them singletons. This clonotype originated in a man aged 80 or over in good health. Specimen: blood. The chain has TRBV29-1 and TRBJ2-5; no definite D call. For the CDR3, the DNA is TGCAGCATTGGAGAAATCGAGACCCAGTACTTC. The encoded protein is CSIGEIETQYF. Full variable domain (missing parts from reference TRBV29-1 and TRBJ2-5): SAVISQKPSRDICQRGTSLTIQCQVDSQVTMMFWYRQQPGQSLTLIATANQGSEATYESGFVIDKFPISRPNLTFSTLTVSNMSPEDSSIYLCSIGEIETQYFGPGTRLLVL.